This T cell receptor (beta chain) was sequenced during a study of T cell repertoires in cytomegalovirus infection. Study-wide results and limits: Cumulative frequency of public TCR beta families picked out carriers of CMV plus the relevant HLA. Predominance within the ex vivo response was attributable to HLA-C-restricted CMV-specific TCR beta clonotypes.

A note on this clonotype: Its antigen is as yet unknown.

Using its own MiXCR run on the reads, TCRdb lists one record per CDR3 protein. The data hold hundreds of thousands of distinct CDR3 sequences, with around 24% observed a single time. The CDR3 is made up of 19 amino acids. The V and J ends lost 4 bases and 13 bases, in that order; junction bases with no gene match: 28. Germline CDR1 SGHKS, CDR2 YYEKEE (reference sequence). The rearrangement links TRBV5-5 to TRBJ2-2; 7 bases align to TRBD1. Material for sequencing was CD8+ T cells from PBMCs. The clonotype was recovered from a human donor in good health (CMV status not recorded). Some clones in this sample may be carry-over from other donors' samples. DNA of the CDR3: TGTGCCAGCAGCCCCCGACAGGGTATCTCCTCCGCACCCCTGGCAGGGCTGTTTTTT. Translating gives CASSPRQGISSAPLAGLFF. The complete variable domain, with remaining parts taken from reference TRBV5-5 and TRBJ2-2, reads DAGVTQSPTHLIKTRGQQVTLRCSPISGHKSVSWYQQVLGQGPQFIFQYYEKEERGRGNFPDRFSARQFPNYSSELNVNALLLGDSALYLCASSPRQGISSAPLAGLFFGEGSRLTVL.